What follows is one T cell receptor (beta chain) and its context. No antigen is known for it. The data were taken from a study of cytomegalovirus exposure and HLA in healthy donors. Study outcomes and limitations: Among TCR sequences, most were rare, though some public TCRs appeared in many donors. The study designated 164 TCR beta chains cytomegalovirus-associated. According to a later analysis, TCR clusters from the first cohort tended to co-occur in the 120 or so validation repertoires.

Using immunoSEQ multiplex PCR, the repertoire was profiled, and TCRdb retains in-frame clones only, with some absent. The sample has about 98,000 clones, roughly 89% seen once. V trimming: 1 base; J trimming: 5 bases; junction bases outside the gene matches: 4. This CDR3 has 14 amino acids. Germline V gene lookup returns CDR1 MNHEY and CDR2 SVGAGI. The source is a woman aged 25 to 45 in good health and CMV-seronegative. V usage is TRBV6-5 and J usage is TRBJ2-7, with 8 bases fitting TRBD1. The specimen was PBMCs. CDR3 loop: CASSYLPGGDEQYF. The CDR3 DNA reads as TGTGCCAGCAGTTACTTGCCAGGGGGCGACGAGCAGTACTTC.